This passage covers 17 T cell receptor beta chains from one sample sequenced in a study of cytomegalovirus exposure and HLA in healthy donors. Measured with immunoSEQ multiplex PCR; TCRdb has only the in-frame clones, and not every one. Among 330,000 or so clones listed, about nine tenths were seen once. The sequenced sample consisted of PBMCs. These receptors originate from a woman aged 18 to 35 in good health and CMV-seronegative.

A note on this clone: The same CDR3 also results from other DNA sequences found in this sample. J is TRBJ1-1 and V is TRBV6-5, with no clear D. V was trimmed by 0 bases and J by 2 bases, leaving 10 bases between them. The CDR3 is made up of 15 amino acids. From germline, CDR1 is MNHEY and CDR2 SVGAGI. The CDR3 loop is CASSYSSGANTEAFF. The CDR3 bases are TGTGCCAGCAGTTACTCGTCGGGAGCCAACACTGAAGCTTTCTTT.

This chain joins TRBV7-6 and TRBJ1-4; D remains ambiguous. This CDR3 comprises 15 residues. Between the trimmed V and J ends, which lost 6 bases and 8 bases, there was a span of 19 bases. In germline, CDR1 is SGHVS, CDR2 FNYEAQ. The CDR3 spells CASSLSPRDLEKLFF. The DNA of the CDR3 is TGTGCCAGCAGTTTGTCCCCGCGGGATCTCGAAAAACTGTTTTTT.

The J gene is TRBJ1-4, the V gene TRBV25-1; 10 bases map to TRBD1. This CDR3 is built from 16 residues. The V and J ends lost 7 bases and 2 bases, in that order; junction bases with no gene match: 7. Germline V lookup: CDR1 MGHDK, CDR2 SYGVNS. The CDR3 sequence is CASTDPGQGTNEKLFF. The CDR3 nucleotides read TGTGCCAGCACCGACCCGGGACAGGGGACTAATGAAAAACTGTTTTTT.

CDR3 DNA sequence: TGCAGCGTTGGAGCGGGAGGCGAGCAGTTCTTC. Protein product: CSVGAGGEQFF. The genes are TRBV29-1 and TRBJ2-1, with 9 bases that match TRBD2. Per the germline V gene, CDR1 is SQVTM and CDR2 is ANQGSEA. The CDR3 has 11 residues. Trimming took 4 bases from V and 10 from J; bases not matched to a gene: 2.

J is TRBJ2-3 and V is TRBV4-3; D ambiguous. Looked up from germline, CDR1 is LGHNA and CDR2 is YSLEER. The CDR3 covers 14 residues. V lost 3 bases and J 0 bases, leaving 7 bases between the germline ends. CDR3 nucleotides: TGCGCCAGCAGCCAGACTTTGAGCACAGATACGCAGTATTTT. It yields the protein CASSQTLSTDTQYF.

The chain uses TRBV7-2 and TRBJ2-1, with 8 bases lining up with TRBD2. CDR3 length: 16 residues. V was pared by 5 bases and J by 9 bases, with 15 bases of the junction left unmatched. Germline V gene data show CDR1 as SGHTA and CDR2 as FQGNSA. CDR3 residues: CASSPGGTRTLGEQFF. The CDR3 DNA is TGTGCCAGCAGCCCTGGGGGGACTAGGACGCTGGGTGAGCAGTTCTTC.

The CDR3 DNA reads as TGCGCCAGCAGCTTGGCCGTAACTAGCGGAAACACCGGGGAGCTGTTTTTT. It yields the protein CASSLAVTSGNTGELFF. This chain uses TRBV5-1 with TRBJ2-2; TRBD2 aligns across 8 bases. Looked up from germline, CDR1 is SGHRS and CDR2 is YFSETQ. Unmatched junction bases numbered 6, after V lost 0 bases and J lost 2 bases. The CDR3 totals 17 residues.

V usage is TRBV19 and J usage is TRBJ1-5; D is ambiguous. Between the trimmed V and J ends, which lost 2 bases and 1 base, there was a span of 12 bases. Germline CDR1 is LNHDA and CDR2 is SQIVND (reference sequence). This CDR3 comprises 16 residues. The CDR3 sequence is CASSIMSYPSNQPQHF. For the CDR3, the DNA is TGTGCCAGTAGTATAATGTCCTACCCCAGCAATCAGCCCCAGCATTTT. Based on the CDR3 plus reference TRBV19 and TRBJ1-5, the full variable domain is DGGITQSPKYLFRKEGQNVTLSCEQNLNHDAMYWYRQDPGQGLRLIYYSQIVNDFQKGDIAEGYSVSREKKESFPLTVTSAQKNPTAFYLCASSIMSYPSNQPQHFGDGTRLSIL.

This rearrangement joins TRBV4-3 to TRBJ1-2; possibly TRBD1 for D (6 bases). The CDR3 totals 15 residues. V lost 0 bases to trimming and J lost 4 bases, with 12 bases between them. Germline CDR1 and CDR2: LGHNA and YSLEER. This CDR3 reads CASSQEQGLVYGYTF. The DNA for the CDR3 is TGCGCCAGCAGCCAAGAACAGGGACTAGTCTATGGCTACACCTTC.

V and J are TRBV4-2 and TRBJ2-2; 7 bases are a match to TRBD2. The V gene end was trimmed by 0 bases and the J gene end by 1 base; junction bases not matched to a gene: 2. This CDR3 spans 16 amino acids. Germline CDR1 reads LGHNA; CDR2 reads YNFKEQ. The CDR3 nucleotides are TGTGCCAGCAGCCAAGAGTCTAGCGGGAACACCGGGGAGCTGTTTTTT. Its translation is CASSQESSGNTGELFF.

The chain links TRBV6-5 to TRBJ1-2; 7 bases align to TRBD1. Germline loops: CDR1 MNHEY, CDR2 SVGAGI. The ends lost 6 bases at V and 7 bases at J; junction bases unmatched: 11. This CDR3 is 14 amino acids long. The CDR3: CASRGQAVFAGYTF. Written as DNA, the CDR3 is TGTGCCAGCAGAGGACAGGCTGTGTTTGCTGGCTACACCTTC.

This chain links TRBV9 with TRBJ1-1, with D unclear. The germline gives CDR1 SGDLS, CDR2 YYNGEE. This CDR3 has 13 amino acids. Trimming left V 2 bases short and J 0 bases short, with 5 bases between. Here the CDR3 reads CASSVSLNTEAFF. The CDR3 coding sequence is TGTGCCAGCAGCGTTTCCTTGAACACTGAAGCTTTCTTT.

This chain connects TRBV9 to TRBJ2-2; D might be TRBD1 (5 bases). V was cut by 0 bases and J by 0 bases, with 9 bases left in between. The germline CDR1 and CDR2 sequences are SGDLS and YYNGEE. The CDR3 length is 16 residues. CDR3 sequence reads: CASSVGAGSNTGELFF. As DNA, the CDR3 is TGTGCCAGCAGCGTAGGTGCAGGGTCGAACACCGGGGAGCTGTTTTTT.

The DNA for the CDR3 is TGTGCCAGCAAAACATCGACAGGGAGCACCTCGAACACTGAAGCTTTCTTT. As protein: CASKTSTGSTSNTEAFF. The chain carries TRBV7-9 and TRBJ1-1, with TRBD1 matching 7 bases. Germline CDR1 is SEHNR and CDR2 is FQNEAQ (reference sequence). Trimming at V came to 7 bases and at J to 1 base, leaving 15 bases not matched to a gene. This CDR3 is 17 amino acids long.

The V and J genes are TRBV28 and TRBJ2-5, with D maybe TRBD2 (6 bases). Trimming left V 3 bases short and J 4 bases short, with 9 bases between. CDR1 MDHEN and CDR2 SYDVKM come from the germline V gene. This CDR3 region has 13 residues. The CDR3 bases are TGTGCCAGCAGTTTTTCCGGGGGAGAGACCCAGTACTTC. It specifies CASSFSGGETQYF.

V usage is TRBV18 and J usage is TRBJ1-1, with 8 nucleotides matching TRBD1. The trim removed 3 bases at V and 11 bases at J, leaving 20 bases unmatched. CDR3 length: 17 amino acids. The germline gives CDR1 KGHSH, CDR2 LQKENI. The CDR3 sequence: CASSPSSRGRSGTRAFF. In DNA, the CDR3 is TGTGCCAGCTCACCCTCCAGCAGGGGGCGAAGTGGAACTCGGGCTTTCTTT.

The CDR3 sequence is CASSLWAAEAFF. CDR3 DNA: TGTGCCAGCAGCTTGTGGGCCGCCGAAGCTTTCTTT. This chain links TRBV5-6 with TRBJ1-1; no firm D call. Trimming took 1 base from V and 8 from J, leaving 9 bases between them. The germline V gene encodes CDR1 SGHDT and CDR2 YYEEEE. This CDR3 region has 12 residues.